The 30 T cell receptor beta chains listed next were all sequenced from one sample in a study of human T cells and chemical hapten exposure. This sample's time point: pre-sensitization, week 0. Treatment: therapeutic diphenylcyclopropenone sensitization with weekly scalp DPC. TCRdb used MiXCR to reprocess the RACE reads, holding one entry per CDR3 protein. The repertoire holds some 360,000 distinct CDR3 sequences, with 5.1% as singletons. Material: whole blood, obtained in connection with sensitization to the hapten diphenylcyclopropenone (DPC). The receptors derive from a woman between 50 and 59 years old with alopecia areata. Some clones in this sample may be carry-over from other donors' samples.

This clonotype was observed many times. This chain links TRBV6-2 or TRBV6-3 with TRBJ2-1, with TRBD2 matching over 15 bases. V shed 8 bases and J 7 bases; nucleotides not matched to a gene: 6. The CDR3 consists of 15 residues. Per the germline V gene, CDR1 is MNHEY and CDR2 is SVGEGT. The CDR3: CASGLAGGPRNEQFF. For the CDR3, the DNA is TGTGCCAGCGGACTAGCGGGAGGGCCGCGGAATGAGCAGTTCTTC.

In its sample, this clonotype was seen many times. The chain recombines TRBV18 with TRBJ2-3, with 10 bases lining up with TRBD1. The CDR3 spans 16 residues. The germline CDR1 and CDR2 sequences are KGHSH and LQKENI. V lost 3 bases and J lost 4; bases outside the gene matches: 7. The CDR3 here is CASSPLPGQGSDTQYF. CDR3 bases: TGTGCCAGCTCACCGCTACCGGGACAGGGGTCAGATACGCAGTATTTT.

This clonotype was picked up many times. The J gene is TRBJ2-2, the V gene TRBV28; D may correspond to TRBD1 or TRBD2 (6 bases each). Germline V gene lookup returns CDR1 MDHEN and CDR2 SYDVKM. V lost 1 base to trimming and J lost 4 bases, with 13 bases between them. The length of the CDR3 is 16 residues. The CDR3 region has the DNA TGTGCCAGCAGTTTATTAACAGGGAGGAGCACCGGGGAGCTGTTTTTT. Encoded protein: CASSLLTGRSTGELFF.

This clonotype was picked up many times. The gene calls are TRBV6-4 and TRBJ2-2; 9 positions agree with TRBD2. The CDR3 sequence is 14 residues long. With V trimmed by 4 bases and J by 6 bases, 3 bases remained unmatched. Germline CDR1 reads MRHNA; CDR2 reads SNTAGT. The CDR3, as DNA: TGTGCCAGCAGTGGGACTAGCGAAGCCGGGGAGCTGTTTTTT. This codes for CASSGTSEAGELFF.

This clonotype was detected a few times. The chain couples TRBV6-2 or TRBV6-3 to TRBJ2-4; D is uncertain. CDR1 and CDR2 (germline): MNHEY, SVGEGT. V dropped 5 bases and J dropped 7 bases, with 9 bases sitting between them. The CDR3 is 12 residues long. As DNA, the CDR3 is TGTGCCAGCAGTCCGTTGGGGAACATTCAGTACTTC. Translated, it gives CASSPLGNIQYF.

This clonotype was found many times. The V call is TRBV28, the J call TRBJ2-7; maybe TRBD1 (6 bases). The CDR3 extends over 13 amino acids. Trimming left V 10 bases short and J 7 bases short, with 20 bases between. The germline CDR1 and CDR2 sequences are MDHEN and SYDVKM. The DNA of the CDR3 is TGTGCCACCCTGCCCAGGGGCAGCAGGGAGCAGTACTTC. Its translation: CATLPRGSREQYF. The full variable domain, with the rest looked up from reference TRBV28 and TRBJ2-7, is DVKVTQSSRYLVKRTGEKVFLECVQDMDHENMFWYRQDPGLGLRLIYFSYDVKMKEKGDIPEGYSVSREKKERFSLILESASTNQTSMYLCATLPRGSREQYFGPGTRLTVT.

This clonotype was picked up many times. CDR3 sequence: CASSRYRGRTNYGYTF. The CDR3 DNA reads as TGTGCCAGCAGCCGCTACAGGGGGCGAACTAACTATGGCTACACCTTC. The chain uses TRBV3-1 and TRBJ1-2, with TRBD1 matching over 9 bases. J gave up 0 bases and V 4 bases, and 6 bases lay outside the gene matches. CDR1 is LGHDT, CDR2 YNNKEL, per germline (reference sequence). The CDR3 runs to 16 residues.

The chain links TRBV27 to TRBJ1-4, with TRBD1 as a possible D gene (5 bases). The CDR3 sequence is 14 residues long. Germline-derived CDR1 and CDR2 are MNHEY and SMNVEV (reference sequence). Trimming cost V 7 bases and J 8 bases, with 17 bases left between them. The CDR3 protein is CASKMTASREKLFF. In DNA form, the CDR3 reads TGTGCCAGCAAAATGACAGCGAGTAGGGAAAAACTGTTTTTT.

V is TRBV20-1 and J is TRBJ1-1; the D is unclear. This CDR3 spans 13 amino acids. The V end lost 6 bases, the J end lost 7 bases, and 18 bases lay between the germline ends. CDR1 DFQATT and CDR2 SNEGSKA come from the germline V gene (reference sequence). Here the CDR3 DNA reads TGCAGTGCAACAAAAACGGGAGACGGTGAAGCTTTCTTT. Its protein product is CSATKTGDGEAFF.

This clonotype was counted between two and nine times. This chain links TRBV29-1 with TRBJ2-7; 9 bases align to TRBD2. CDR3 length: 13 residues. Germline V gene lookup returns CDR1 SQVTM and CDR2 ANQGSEA. J lost 3 bases, V lost 5 bases, and 5 bases had no gene match. The CDR3 protein is CSVLSGGNYEQYF. DNA for the CDR3: TGCAGCGTTTTAAGCGGGGGGAACTACGAGCAGTACTTC.

This clonotype was seen only a few times. This chain links TRBV6-5 with TRBJ1-5; D remains unclear. CDR1 MNHEY and CDR2 SVGAGI come from the germline V gene. Trimming stripped 0 bases from V and 0 bases from J, with 6 bases between. The CDR3 loop spans 15 amino acids. The CDR3 loop reads CASSYSVASNQPQHF. In DNA, the CDR3 is TGTGCCAGCAGTTACTCCGTCGCTAGCAATCAGCCCCAGCATTTT.

The chain links TRBV30 to TRBJ2-4; D ambiguous. V shed 1 base and J shed 7 bases, with 11 bases lying between them. Germline V CDR1 and CDR2: GTSNPN, SVGIG (reference sequence). There are 13 residues in the CDR3. CDR3 protein: CAWSGPPGNIQYF. CDR3 nucleotides: TGTGCCTGGAGTGGCCCCCCTGGCAACATTCAGTACTTC.

This clonotype was found many times. The J gene is TRBJ1-1, the V gene TRBV7-9; D is perhaps TRBD1 (6 bases). The V gene lost 6 bases and the J gene lost 5 bases, with 16 bases spanning the gap. The germline V gene has CDR1 SEHNR and CDR2 FQNEAQ (reference sequence). The CDR3 length is 14 residues. CDR3 amino acids: CASSSVGARTEAFF. The CDR3 nucleotides are TGTGCCAGCAGTTCAGTGGGGGCGCGAACTGAAGCTTTCTTT.

The table lists this clonotype with many counts. V gene TRBV7-2 combines with J gene TRBJ2-2, with 8 nucleotides matching TRBD2. After removal of 6 bases from V and 6 bases from J, the junction contained 6 bases not matched to a gene. The CDR3 loop spans 14 amino acids. CDR1 and CDR2 (germline): SGHTA, FQGNSA. In nucleotides, the CDR3 is TGTGCCAGCAGTCGGGAGGGCGTAGCCGGGGAGCTGTTTTTT. Translating gives CASSREGVAGELFF.

This clonotype showed up many times. The V gene is TRBV20-1, the J gene TRBJ1-2; D not resolved. The V end lost 4 bases, the J end lost 0 bases, and 12 bases lay between the germline ends. This CDR3 contains 14 residues. Germline loops: CDR1 DFQATT, CDR2 SNEGSKA (reference sequence). CDR3 nucleotide sequence: TGCAGTGCTAAGAGACAAGAAGCTAACTATGGCTACACCTTC. Amino acid sequence: CSAKRQEANYGYTF.

This clonotype was counted at least ten times. This chain connects TRBV6-5 to TRBJ2-1; D not resolved. The germline V and J ends were trimmed by 2 bases and 9 bases, with 8 bases remaining between them. The CDR3 length is 12 residues. The V gene's germline CDR1 is MNHEY and CDR2 SVGAGI. CDR3: CASSYQKGEQFF. Here the CDR3 DNA reads TGTGCCAGCAGTTACCAGAAGGGTGAGCAGTTCTTC.

The chain has TRBV7-9 and TRBJ2-7; unclear D gene. The CDR3 is made up of 16 amino acids. The germline V gene has CDR1 SEHNR and CDR2 FQNEAQ (reference sequence). Trimming left V 5 bases short and J 2 bases short, with 19 bases between. Here the CDR3 DNA reads TGTGCCAGCAGCACCCCCGGGCCCCTTTCCCCCTACGAGCAGTACTTC. As protein: CASSTPGPLSPYEQYF.

Remarks on this clonotype: A much bigger clone sits one base away, suggesting this may be a read error. The rearrangement joins TRBV2 to TRBJ2-3; 12 bases agree with TRBD2. Germline V gene lookup returns CDR1 SNHLY and CDR2 FYNNEI. The CDR3 totals 15 residues. V lost 4 bases to trimming and J lost 2 bases; unmatched junction nucleotides: 1. CDR3 protein: CASSGTSGNTDTQYF. Here the CDR3 DNA reads TGTGCCAGCAGTGGGACTAGCGGGAACACAGATACGCAGTATTTT. The variable domain in full, with the rest retrieved from reference TRBV2 and TRBJ2-3, is EPEVTQTPSHQVTQMGQEVILRCVPISNHLYFYWYRQILGQKVEFLVSFYNNEISEKSEIFDDQFSVERPDGSNFTLKIRSTKLEDSAMYFCASSGTSGNTDTQYFGPGTRLTVL.

The chain couples TRBV7-8 to TRBJ2-1, with 7 bases that match TRBD2. Germline V CDR1 and CDR2: SGHVS, FQNEAQ. The CDR3 runs to 15 residues. The trim removed 1 base at V and 8 bases at J, leaving 8 bases unmatched. The CDR3 loop reads CASSLVAGVPDEQFF. The DNA of the CDR3 is TGTGCCAGCAGCTTAGTGGCGGGAGTGCCAGATGAGCAGTTCTTC.

This clonotype has just a few counts. The V gene is TRBV3-1, the J gene TRBJ2-3; the match to TRBD2 covers 8 bases. Losses at the gene ends were 0 bases for V and 4 bases for J; bases not matched to a gene: 3. This CDR3 has 15 residues. In germline, CDR1 is LGHDT, CDR2 YNNKEL (reference sequence). The CDR3 loop reads CASSQEGLGADTQYF. Here the CDR3 DNA reads TGTGCCAGCAGCCAAGAGGGACTAGGAGCAGATACGCAGTATTTT.

This clonotype was seen more than once but under ten times. The CDR3 protein is CSVVRRGASTDTQYF. The CDR3 DNA is TGCAGCGTTGTCAGGCGGGGGGCCAGCACAGATACGCAGTATTTT. The rearrangement links TRBV29-1 to TRBJ2-3, with TRBD2 matching 8 bases. V lost 4 bases, J lost 0 bases, and 6 bases stayed unmatched. Per the germline V gene, CDR1 is SQVTM and CDR2 is ANQGSEA. The CDR3 has 15 amino acids.

This clonotype came up a few times. The J gene is TRBJ1-1, the V gene TRBV4-1; no reliable D call. The germline CDR1 and CDR2 sequences are MGHRA and YSYEKL. The CDR3 totals 15 residues. The ends were cut back, 5 bases at V and 2 bases at J, with 15 bases in the middle. The CDR3 protein is CASSLRLWSNTEAFF. CDR3 DNA: TGCGCCAGCAGCTTAAGATTGTGGAGTAACACTGAAGCTTTCTTT.

There are many counts of this clonotype. V and J are TRBV4-2 and TRBJ2-7; TRBD1 or TRBD2 may be the D gene (7 bases each). V lost 1 base, J lost 2 bases, and 21 bases lay in between. Per the germline V gene, CDR1 is LGHNA and CDR2 is YNFKEQ. There are 18 residues in the CDR3. The CDR3 region has the DNA TGTGCCAGCAGCCAAGCACAGGGGTTAGCGGGTATTGCCTACGAGCAGTACTTC. Translating it yields CASSQAQGLAGIAYEQYF.

The chain has TRBV28 and TRBJ2-3; weak D call: TRBD1 (5 bases). This CDR3 is built from 15 residues. CDR1 is MDHEN, CDR2 SYDVKM, per germline. Trimming removed 6 bases at V and 0 bases at J, with 13 bases between. The CDR3 protein is CASSPGHSSTDTQYF. CDR3 DNA: TGTGCCAGCAGCCCCGGACATTCTAGCACAGATACGCAGTATTTT.

This clonotype was seen repeatedly, ten times or more. The rearrangement uses TRBV21-1 and TRBJ2-5; TRBD1, as called in the table, went unchecked against the DNA. TRBV21-1 is marked as a pseudogene. The CDR3 length is 15 residues. The CDR3: CASSKAIGQIETQYF. The CDR3, as DNA: TGTGCCAGCAGCAAAGCGATAGGACAGATAGAGACCCAGTACTTC.

The chain carries TRBV4-1 and TRBJ2-1; a weak D match, TRBD2 (6 bases). V shed 0 bases and J shed 1 base, with 13 bases lying between them. This CDR3 comprises 17 residues. The V gene's germline CDR1 is MGHRA and CDR2 YSYEKL. CDR3 DNA: TGCGCCAGCAGCCAAGATTTGAGGGAGGCATCCTACAATGAGCAGTTCTTC. Translated, it gives CASSQDLREASYNEQFF.

This clonotype was recorded at least ten times. V usage is TRBV7-2 and J usage is TRBJ2-3; D might be TRBD1 (5 bases). The germline V and J ends were trimmed by 5 bases and 8 bases, with 14 bases remaining between them. This CDR3 is built from 13 residues. Germline V gives CDR1 SGHTA, CDR2 FQGNSA. CDR3 protein: CASSLSWGGTQYF. CDR3 sequence (DNA): TGTGCCAGCAGCCTCTCTTGGGGCGGTACGCAGTATTTT.

The chain links TRBV12-3 or TRBV12-4 to TRBJ1-2, with 7 bases fitting TRBD1. V shed 5 bases and J 7 bases; nucleotides not matched to a gene: 4. The CDR3 sequence is 12 residues long. DNA of the CDR3: TGTGCCAGCAGTCAGGGGGGTACTGGCTACACCTTC. Protein product: CASSQGGTGYTF.

This clonotype was recorded a few times. In nucleotides, the CDR3 is TGTGCCAGCTCCCCCGAGGGGGCCTACAATGAGCAGTTCTTC. Translated, it gives CASSPEGAYNEQFF. This sequence joins TRBV18 and TRBJ2-1; D possibly corresponds to TRBD1 (6 bases). The germline V gene has CDR1 KGHSH and CDR2 LQKENI. The CDR3 totals 14 residues. Trimming took 6 bases from V and 2 from J, leaving 11 bases between them.

The table lists this clonotype with many counts. The junction differs from germline at one of its ends, possibly a read error. The V call is TRBV6-2 or TRBV6-3, the J call TRBJ2-7, with D hard to call. The germline CDR1 and CDR2 sequences are MNHEY and SVGEGT. This CDR3 has 13 residues. The CDR3 is CATSRGNSYEQYF. The DNA for the CDR3 is TGTGCCACCAGTCGAGGAAACTCCTACGAGCAGTACTTC.